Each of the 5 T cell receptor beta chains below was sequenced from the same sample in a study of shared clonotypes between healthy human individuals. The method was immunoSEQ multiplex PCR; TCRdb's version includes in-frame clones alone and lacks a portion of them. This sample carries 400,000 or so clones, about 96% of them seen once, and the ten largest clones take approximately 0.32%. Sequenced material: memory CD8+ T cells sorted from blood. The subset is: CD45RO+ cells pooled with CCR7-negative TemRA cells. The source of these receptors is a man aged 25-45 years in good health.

The CDR3 loop is CASSWTAGEKLFF. The CDR3 region has the DNA TGTGCCAGCAGTTGGACAGCGGGCGAAAAACTGTTTTTT. The chain has TRBV27 and TRBJ1-4; tentative D call: TRBD1 (6 bases). Trimming left V 4 bases short and J 8 bases short, with 11 bases between. The length of the CDR3 is 13 residues. Germline-derived CDR1 and CDR2 are MNHEY and SMNVEV (reference sequence).

The DNA of the CDR3 is TGTGCCAGCAGTGACGGACAGGGAGAAGATACGCAGTATTTT. This gives the protein CASSDGQGEDTQYF. The gene calls are TRBV6-5 and TRBJ2-3; TRBD1 matches at 8 bases. V shed 5 bases and J 5 bases; nucleotides not matched to a gene: 6. The CDR3 runs 14 residues. Germline CDR1 and CDR2: MNHEY and SVGAGI.

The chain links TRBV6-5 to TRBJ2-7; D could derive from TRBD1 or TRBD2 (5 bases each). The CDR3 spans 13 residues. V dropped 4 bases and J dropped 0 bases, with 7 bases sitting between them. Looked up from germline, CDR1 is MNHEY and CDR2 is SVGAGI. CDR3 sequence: CASSSGASYEQYF. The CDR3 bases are TGTGCCAGCAGTTCCGGGGCCTCCTACGAGCAGTACTTC.

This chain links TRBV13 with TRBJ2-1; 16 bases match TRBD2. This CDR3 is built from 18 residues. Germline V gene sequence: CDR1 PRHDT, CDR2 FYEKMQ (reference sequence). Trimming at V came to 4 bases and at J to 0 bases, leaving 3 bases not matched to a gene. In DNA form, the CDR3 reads TGTGCCAGCAGCTCGGGACTAGCGGGAGGGCTCTCCTACAATGAGCAGTTCTTC. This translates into CASSSGLAGGLSYNEQFF. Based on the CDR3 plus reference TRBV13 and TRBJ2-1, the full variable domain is AAGVIQSPRHLIKEKRETATLKCYPIPRHDTVYWYQQGPGQDPQFLISFYEKMQSDKGSIPDRFSAQQFSDYHSELNMSSLELGDSALYFCASSSGLAGGLSYNEQFFGPGTRLTVL.

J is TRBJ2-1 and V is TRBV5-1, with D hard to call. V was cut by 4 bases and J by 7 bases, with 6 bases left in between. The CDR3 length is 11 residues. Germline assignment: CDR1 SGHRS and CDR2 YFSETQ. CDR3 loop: CASSAENEQFF. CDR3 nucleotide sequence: TGCGCCAGCAGCGCTGAGAATGAGCAGTTCTTC.